This TCR beta chain comes out of a study of T-cell reconstitution after alpha-beta-depleted transplantation in children. With 5 bases clipped from V and 5 bases from J, the junction kept 16 bases outside the gene matches. The V gene's germline CDR1 is DFQATT and CDR2 SNEGSKA (reference sequence). This CDR3 has 17 residues. Library preparation (for TCRbeta) was performed with unique molecular identifiers. TCRdb reprocessed the PCR reads with MiXCR, giving one entry per CDR3 protein. The sample contains around 250,000 distinct CDR3 sequences, roughly 9.5% of which appear only once. This chain joins TRBV20-1 and TRBJ2-1, with TRBD2 matching 9 bases. The specimen was PBMCs from the stem cell graft donor, collected from the stem cell graft. This receptor was identified in a human donor who donated a stem cell graft to a child with SCID. This CDR3 reads CSALGRGLAGRNNEQFF. The CDR3 coding sequence is TGCAGTGCTCTAGGCCGTGGGCTAGCGGGGCGAAACAATGAGCAGTTCTTC.